This T cell receptor (beta chain) was recovered during a study of shared T cell receptors in the human thymus (TCRdb year 2021). For the study in its entirety: The study examined how self-reactive, shared T-cell receptor alpha chains are generated in the human thymus.

Notes on this clone: This receptor's antigen is unknown. Base-call qualities are not available, and no considerably larger clone is one nucleotide away.

Library prep was done by the immunoSEQ multiplex PCR assay. TCRdb took over this immuneACCESS table, retaining in-frame rearrangements with V and J assigned. Such tables are incomplete; in checked studies, under half of the missing clones stem from an unresolved V gene, and the remainder is unexplained. The sample records some 400,000 clones, 85% to 95% of which are singletons. Together, the top ten hold 0.02% of the sample. The CDR3, cysteine through phenylalanine, is 14 amino acids long. CDR3 DNA is the only sequence kept; it has 42 bases, read in frame from the first base. Per the germline V gene, MDHEN is the CDR1 and SYDVKM is the CDR2. At the junction V is shortened by 2 bases and J by 2 bases, with 9 bases in between.

Sequenced: thymocytes. This chain joins TRBV28 to TRBJ1-1; a tentative D call is TRBD1 (6 bases match). The clonotype comes from a human donor. The DNA reads TGTGCCAGCAGTTTACCAGGGGCCAACACTGAAGCTTTCTTT. This sequence encodes CASSLPGANTEAFF.